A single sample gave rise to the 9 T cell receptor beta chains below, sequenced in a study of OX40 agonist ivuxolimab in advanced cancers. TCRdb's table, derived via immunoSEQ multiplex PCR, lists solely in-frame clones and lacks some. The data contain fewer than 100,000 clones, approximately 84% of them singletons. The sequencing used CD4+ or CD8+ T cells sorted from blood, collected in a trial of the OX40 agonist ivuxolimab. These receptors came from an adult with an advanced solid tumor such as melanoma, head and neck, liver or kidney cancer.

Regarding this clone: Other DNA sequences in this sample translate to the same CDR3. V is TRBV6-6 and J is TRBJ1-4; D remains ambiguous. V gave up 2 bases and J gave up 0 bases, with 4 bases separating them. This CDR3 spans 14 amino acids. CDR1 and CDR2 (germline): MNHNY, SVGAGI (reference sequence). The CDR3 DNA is TGTGCCAGCAGTTACGGGACAACTAATGAAAAACTGTTTTTT. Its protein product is CASSYGTTNEKLFF.

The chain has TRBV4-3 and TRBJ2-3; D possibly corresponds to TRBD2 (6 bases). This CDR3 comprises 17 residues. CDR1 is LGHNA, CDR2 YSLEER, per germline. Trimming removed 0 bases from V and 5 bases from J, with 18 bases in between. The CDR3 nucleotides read TGCGCCAGCAGCCAAGATCTAGTGGGAGGCCCAGGAGATACGCAGTATTTT. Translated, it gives CASSQDLVGGPGDTQYF.

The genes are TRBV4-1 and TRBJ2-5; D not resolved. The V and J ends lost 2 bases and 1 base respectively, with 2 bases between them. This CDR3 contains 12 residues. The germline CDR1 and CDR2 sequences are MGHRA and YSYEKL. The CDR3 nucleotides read TGCGCCAGCAGCCAACCCCAAGAGACCCAGTACTTC. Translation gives CASSQPQETQYF.

CDR3 sequence (DNA): TGTGCCAGCAGGGAGGGGGACAGGCCGGGGACTGAAGCTTTCTTT. This encodes CASREGDRPGTEAFF. The V and J genes are TRBV28 and TRBJ1-1; 8 bases map to TRBD1. Germline-derived CDR1 and CDR2 are MDHEN and SYDVKM. The trim removed 6 bases at V and 5 bases at J, leaving 11 bases unmatched. The CDR3 runs to 15 residues.

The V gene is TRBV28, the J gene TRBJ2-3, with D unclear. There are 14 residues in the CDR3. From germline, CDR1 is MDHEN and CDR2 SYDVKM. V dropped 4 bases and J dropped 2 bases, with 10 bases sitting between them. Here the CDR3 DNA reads TGTGCCAGCAGTTCGGCGATGAACACAGATACGCAGTATTTT. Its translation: CASSSAMNTDTQYF.

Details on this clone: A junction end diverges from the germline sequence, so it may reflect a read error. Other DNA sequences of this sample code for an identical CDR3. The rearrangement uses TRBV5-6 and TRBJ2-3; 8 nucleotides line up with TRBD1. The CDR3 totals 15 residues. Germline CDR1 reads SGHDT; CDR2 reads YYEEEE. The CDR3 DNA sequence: TGTGCCAGTAGCTCATACAGGGGGAGCACAGATACGCAGTATTTT. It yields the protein CASSSYRGSTDTQYF.

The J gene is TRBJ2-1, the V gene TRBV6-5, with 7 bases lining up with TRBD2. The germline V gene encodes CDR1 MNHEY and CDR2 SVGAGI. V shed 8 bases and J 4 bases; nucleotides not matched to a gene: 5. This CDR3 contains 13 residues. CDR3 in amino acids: CASSLREYNEQFF. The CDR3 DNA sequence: TGTGCCAGCTCCTTGCGGGAGTACAATGAGCAGTTCTTC.

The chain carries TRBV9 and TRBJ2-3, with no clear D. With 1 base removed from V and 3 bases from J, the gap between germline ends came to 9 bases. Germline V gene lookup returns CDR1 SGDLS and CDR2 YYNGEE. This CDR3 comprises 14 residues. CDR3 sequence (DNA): TGTGCCAGCAGCGTACGGTTTAGGACAGATACGCAGTATTTT. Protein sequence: CASSVRFRTDTQYF.

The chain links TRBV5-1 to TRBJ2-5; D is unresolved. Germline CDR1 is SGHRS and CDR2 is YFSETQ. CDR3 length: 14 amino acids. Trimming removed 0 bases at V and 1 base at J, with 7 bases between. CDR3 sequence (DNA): TGCGCCAGCAGCTTGGACAGCACCCAAGAGACCCAGTACTTC. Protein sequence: CASSLDSTQETQYF.